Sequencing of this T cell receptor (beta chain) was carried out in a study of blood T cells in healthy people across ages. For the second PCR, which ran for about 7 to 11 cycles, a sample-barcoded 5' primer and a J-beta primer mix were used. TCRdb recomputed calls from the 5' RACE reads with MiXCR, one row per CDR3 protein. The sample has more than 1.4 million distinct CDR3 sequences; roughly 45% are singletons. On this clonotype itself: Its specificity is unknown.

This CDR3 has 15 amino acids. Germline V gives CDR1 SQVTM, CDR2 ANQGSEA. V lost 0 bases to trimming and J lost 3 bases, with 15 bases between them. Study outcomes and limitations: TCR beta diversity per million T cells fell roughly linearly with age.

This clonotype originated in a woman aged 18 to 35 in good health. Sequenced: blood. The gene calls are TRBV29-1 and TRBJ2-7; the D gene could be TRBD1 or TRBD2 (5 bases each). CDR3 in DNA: TGCAGCGTTGAAGATCTTCGGGACGGCCGCTACGAGCAGTACTTC. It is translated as CSVEDLRDGRYEQYF.